The sequence of this T cell receptor (beta chain) was determined in a study of tissue T cells after allogeneic stem cell transplantation. General study points: Few T cell clones were shared across patients, but motif clusters showed tissue-specific shared signatures. The patient cohort was small and clinically heterogeneous, with limited sampling depth. Anatomically similar tissues had similar TCR repertoires within each patient.

The trim removed 5 bases at V and 4 bases at J, leaving 5 bases unmatched. The CDR3 runs to 14 residues. CDR1 SNHLY and CDR2 FYNGKV come from the germline V gene (reference sequence). Using immunoSEQ multiplex PCR, the repertoire was profiled, and TCRdb retains in-frame clones only, with some absent. In the table there are approximately 50,000 clones, 73% of which are singletons. In this sample, this clone turned up a few times. The antigen remains unidentified. Genes here carry mouse names. The CDR3 is cut off 1 residue early in the read; its end comes from the germline J gene. Distinct nucleotide sequences in the sample also encode this CDR3.

This sequence originates from a pool of C57BL/6 mice in good health. This chain joins TRBV3 and TRBJ2-7, with TRBD2 matching 10 bases. Sequencing was carried out using sorted cells pooled from one or two spleens. CDR3 protein: CASSLRLGGYEQYF. CDR3 DNA, as far as it was read: TGTGCCAGCAGCCTCCGACTGGGGGGATATGAACAGTAC.